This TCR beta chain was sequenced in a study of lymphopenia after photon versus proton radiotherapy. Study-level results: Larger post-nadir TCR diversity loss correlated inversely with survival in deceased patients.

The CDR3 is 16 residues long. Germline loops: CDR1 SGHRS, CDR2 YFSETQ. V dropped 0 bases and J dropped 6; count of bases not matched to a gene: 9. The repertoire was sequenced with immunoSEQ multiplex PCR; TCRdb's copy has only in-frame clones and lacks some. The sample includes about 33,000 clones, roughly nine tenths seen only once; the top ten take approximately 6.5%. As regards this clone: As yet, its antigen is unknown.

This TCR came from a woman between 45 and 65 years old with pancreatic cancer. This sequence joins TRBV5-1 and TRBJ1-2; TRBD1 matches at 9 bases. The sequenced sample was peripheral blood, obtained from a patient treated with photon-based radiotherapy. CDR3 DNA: TGCGCCAGCAGCTTGGCGGGGACAGGGCTGCAAAATGGCTACACCTTC. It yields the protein CASSLAGTGLQNGYTF.